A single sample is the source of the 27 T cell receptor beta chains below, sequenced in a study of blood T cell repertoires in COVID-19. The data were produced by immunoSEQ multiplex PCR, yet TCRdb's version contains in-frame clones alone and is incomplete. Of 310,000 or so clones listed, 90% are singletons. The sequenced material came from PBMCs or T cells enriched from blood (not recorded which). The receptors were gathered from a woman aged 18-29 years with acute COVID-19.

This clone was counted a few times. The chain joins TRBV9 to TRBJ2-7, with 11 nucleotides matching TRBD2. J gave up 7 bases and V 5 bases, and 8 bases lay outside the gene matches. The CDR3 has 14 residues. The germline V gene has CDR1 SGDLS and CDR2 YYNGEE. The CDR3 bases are TGTGCCAGCAGTCCAGGACTAGCGGGTTTAGAGCAGTACTTC. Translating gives CASSPGLAGLEQYF.

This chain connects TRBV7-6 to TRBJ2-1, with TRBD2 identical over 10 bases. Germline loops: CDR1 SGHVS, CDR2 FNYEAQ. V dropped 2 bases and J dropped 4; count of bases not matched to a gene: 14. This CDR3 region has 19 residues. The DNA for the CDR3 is TGTGCCAGCAGCTTACTTCCCGGGAGTCTAGCGGGAGCTTACAATGAGCAGTTCTTC. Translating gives CASSLLPGSLAGAYNEQFF.

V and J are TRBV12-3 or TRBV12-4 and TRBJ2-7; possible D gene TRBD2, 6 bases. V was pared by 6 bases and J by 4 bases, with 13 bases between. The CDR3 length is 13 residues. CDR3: CASRAGRGYEQYF. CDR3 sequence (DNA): TGTGCCAGCAGGGCGGGACGGGGATACGAGCAGTACTTC.

CDR3 nucleotide sequence: TGTGCCAGCAGCCAGACAGGGATCAAGTTCTTC. This gives the protein CASSQTGIKFF. The chain joins TRBV3-1 (or the pseudogene TRBV3-2) to TRBJ2-1; TRBD1 matches 7 bases. Germline V lookup: CDR1 LGHDT, CDR2 YNNKEL (reference sequence). The length of the CDR3 is 11 residues. Germline trimming cut 3 bases from V and 14 bases from J; bases unmatched to any gene: 4.

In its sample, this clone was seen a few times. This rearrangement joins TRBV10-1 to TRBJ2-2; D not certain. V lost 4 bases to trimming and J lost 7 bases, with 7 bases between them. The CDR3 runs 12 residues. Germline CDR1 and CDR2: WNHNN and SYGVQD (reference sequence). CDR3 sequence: CASSASGGELFF. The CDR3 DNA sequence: TGCGCCAGCAGTGCCTCCGGCGGGGAGCTGTTTTTT.

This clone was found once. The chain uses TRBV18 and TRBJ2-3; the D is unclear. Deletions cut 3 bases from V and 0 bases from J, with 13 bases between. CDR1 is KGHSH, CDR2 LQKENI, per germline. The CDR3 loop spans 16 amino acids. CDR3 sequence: CASSPIAQTSTDTQYF. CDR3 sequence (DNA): TGTGCCAGCTCACCGATAGCACAAACTAGCACAGATACGCAGTATTTT.

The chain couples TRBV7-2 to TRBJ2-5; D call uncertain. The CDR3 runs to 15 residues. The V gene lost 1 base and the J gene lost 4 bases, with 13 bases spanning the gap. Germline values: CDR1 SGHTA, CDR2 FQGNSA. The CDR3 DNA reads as TGTGCCAGCAGCTTAGTTGGCTTGGAGAGAGAGACCCAGTACTTC. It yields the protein CASSLVGLERETQYF.

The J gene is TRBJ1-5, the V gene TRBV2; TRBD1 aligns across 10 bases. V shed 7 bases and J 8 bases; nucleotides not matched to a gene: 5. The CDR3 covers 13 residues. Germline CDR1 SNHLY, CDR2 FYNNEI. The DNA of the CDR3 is TGTGCCAGCACTTGGGACAGGGGTGAGCCCCAGCATTTT. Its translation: CASTWDRGEPQHF.

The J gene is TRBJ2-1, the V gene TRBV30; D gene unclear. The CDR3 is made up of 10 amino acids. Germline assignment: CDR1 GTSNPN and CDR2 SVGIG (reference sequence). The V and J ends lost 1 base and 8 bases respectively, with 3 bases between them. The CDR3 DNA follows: TGTGCCTGGAGTGAGCATGAGCAGTTCTTC. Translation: CAWSEHEQFF.

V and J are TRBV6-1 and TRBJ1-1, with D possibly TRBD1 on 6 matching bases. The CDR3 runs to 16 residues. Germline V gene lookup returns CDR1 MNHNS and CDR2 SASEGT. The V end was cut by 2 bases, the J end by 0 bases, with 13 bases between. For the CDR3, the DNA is TGTGCCAGCAGTGAACCCGTTACAGGGATGAACACTGAAGCTTTCTTT. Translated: CASSEPVTGMNTEAFF.

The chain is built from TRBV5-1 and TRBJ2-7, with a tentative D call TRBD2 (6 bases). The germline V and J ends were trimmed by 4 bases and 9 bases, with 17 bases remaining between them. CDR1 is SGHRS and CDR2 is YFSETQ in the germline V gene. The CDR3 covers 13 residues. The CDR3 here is CASSAPPSAVQYF. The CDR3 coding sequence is TGCGCCAGCAGCGCCCCCCCTAGCGCCGTGCAGTACTTC.

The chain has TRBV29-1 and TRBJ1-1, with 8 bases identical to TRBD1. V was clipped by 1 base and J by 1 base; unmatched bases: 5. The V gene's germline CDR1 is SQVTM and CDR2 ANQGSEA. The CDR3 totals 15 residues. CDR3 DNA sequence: TGCAGCGTTGAAGTACAGGGGGTATGGAACACTGAAGCTTTCTTT. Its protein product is CSVEVQGVWNTEAFF.

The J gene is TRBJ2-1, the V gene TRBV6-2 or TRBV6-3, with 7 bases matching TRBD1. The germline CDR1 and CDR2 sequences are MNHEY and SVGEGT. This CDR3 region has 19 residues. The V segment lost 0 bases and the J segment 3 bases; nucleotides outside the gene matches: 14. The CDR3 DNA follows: TGTGCCAGCAGTTACTCGATGATGTTAGGGGGCGCGGTCTACAATGAGCAGTTCTTC. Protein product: CASSYSMMLGGAVYNEQFF.

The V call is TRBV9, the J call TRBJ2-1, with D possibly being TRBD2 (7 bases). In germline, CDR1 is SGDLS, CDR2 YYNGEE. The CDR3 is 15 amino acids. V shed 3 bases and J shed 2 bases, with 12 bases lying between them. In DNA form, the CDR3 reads TGTGCCAGCAGCGGAGGGAGGGACACCTACAATGAGCAGTTCTTC. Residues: CASSGGRDTYNEQFF.

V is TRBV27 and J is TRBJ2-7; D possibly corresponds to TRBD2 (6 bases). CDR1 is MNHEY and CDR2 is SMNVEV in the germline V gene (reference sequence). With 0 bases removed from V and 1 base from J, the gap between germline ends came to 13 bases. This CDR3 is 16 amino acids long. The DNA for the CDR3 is TGTGCCAGCAGTTTATCAGCGGGCAGTATTTCCTACGAGCAGTACTTC. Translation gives CASSLSAGSISYEQYF.

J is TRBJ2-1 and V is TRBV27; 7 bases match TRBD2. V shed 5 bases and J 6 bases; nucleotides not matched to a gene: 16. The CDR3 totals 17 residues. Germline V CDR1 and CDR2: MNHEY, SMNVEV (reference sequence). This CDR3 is CASSLQAGPTPGNEQFF. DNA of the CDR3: TGTGCCAGCAGTCTCCAAGCGGGACCCACCCCCGGCAATGAGCAGTTCTTC.

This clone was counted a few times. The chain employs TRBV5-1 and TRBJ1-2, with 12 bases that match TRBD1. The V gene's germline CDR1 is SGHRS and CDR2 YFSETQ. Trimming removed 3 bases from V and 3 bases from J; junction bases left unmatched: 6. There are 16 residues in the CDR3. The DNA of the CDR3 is TGCGCCAGCAGCTCTGGGACAGGGGGCGCCCACTATGGCTACACCTTC. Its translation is CASSSGTGGAHYGYTF.

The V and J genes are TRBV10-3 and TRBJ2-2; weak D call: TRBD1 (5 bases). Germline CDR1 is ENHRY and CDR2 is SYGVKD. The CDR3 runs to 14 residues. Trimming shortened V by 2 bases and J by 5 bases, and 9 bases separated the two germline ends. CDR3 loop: CAISERQITGELFF. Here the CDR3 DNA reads TGTGCCATCAGTGAGAGACAGATTACCGGGGAGCTGTTTTTT.

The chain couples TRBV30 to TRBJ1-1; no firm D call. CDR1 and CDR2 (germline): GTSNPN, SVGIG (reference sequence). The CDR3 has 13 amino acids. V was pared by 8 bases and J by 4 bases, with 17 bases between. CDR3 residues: CARSRLSSTEAFF. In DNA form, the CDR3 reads TGTGCCCGGTCCAGGTTGTCCAGCACTGAAGCTTTCTTT.

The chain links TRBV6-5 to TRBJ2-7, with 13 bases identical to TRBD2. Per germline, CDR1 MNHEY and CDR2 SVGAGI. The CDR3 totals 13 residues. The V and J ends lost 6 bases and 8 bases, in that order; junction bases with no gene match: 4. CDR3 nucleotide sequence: TGTGCCAGCAGACTAGCGGGAGGGTCAAAGCAGTACTTC. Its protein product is CASRLAGGSKQYF.

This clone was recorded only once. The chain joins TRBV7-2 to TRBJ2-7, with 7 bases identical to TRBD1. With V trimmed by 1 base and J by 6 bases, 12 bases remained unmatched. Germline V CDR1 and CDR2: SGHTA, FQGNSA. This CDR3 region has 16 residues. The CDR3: CASSLDLHEQGLEQYF. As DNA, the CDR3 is TGTGCCAGCAGCTTAGACCTTCACGAACAGGGGCTCGAGCAGTACTTC.

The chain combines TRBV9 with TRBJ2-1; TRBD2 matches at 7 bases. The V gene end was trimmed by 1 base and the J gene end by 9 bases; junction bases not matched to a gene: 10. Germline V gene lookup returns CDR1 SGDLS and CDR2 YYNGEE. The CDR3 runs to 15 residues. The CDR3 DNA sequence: TGTGCCAGCAGCGTATGGAGGGAGGGCCGGGGTGAGCAGTTCTTC. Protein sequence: CASSVWREGRGEQFF.

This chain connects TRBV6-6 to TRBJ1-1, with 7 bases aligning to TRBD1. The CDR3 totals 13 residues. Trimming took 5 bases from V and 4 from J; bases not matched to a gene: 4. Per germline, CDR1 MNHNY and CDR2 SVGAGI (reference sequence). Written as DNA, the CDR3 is TGTGCCAGCAGTCTGACAGGGTTCACTGAAGCTTTCTTT. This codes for CASSLTGFTEAFF.

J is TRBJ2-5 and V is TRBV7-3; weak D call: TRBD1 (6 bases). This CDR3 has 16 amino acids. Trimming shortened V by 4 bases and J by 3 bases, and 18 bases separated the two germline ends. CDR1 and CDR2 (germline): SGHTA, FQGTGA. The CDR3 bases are TGTGCCAGCAGCTCCCAGGGGCGCTTGACGAAAGAGACCCAGTACTTC. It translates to CASSSQGRLTKETQYF.

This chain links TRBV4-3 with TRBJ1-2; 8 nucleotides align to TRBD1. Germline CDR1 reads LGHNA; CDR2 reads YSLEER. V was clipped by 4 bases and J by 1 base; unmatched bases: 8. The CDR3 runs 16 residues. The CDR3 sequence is CASSPKPTGVNYGYTF. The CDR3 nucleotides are TGCGCCAGCAGCCCGAAACCGACAGGGGTTAACTATGGCTACACCTTC.

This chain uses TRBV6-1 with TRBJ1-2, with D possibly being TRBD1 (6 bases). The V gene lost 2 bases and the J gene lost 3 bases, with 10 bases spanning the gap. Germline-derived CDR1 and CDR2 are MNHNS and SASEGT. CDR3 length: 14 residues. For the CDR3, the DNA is TGTGCCAGCAGTGAACGGCCAGGGGACTATGGCTACACCTTC. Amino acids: CASSERPGDYGYTF.

In DNA, the CDR3 is TGTGCCAGCGGTGCGGGGAACATTTACGAGCAGTACTTC. This codes for CASGAGNIYEQYF. The chain employs TRBV27 and TRBJ2-7; TRBD2 is a possible D gene (6 bases). This CDR3 spans 13 amino acids. Germline V gene lookup returns CDR1 MNHEY and CDR2 SMNVEV (reference sequence). V was clipped by 8 bases and J by 4 bases, with 15 bases between them.